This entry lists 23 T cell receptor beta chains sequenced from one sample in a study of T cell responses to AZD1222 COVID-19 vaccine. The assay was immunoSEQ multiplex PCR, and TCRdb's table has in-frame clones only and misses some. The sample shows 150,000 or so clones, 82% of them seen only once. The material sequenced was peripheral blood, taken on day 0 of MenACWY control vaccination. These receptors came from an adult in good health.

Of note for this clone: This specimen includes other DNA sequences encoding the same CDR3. For the CDR3, the DNA is TGCGCCAGCAGCGAGACAGGGGGGCGGACCGGGGAGCTGTTTTTT. Its protein product is CASSETGGRTGELFF. The V call is TRBV5-1, the J call TRBJ2-2, with 9 nucleotides matching TRBD1. V lost 4 bases to trimming and J lost 5 bases; unmatched junction nucleotides: 6. Germline lookup yields CDR1 SGHRS and CDR2 YFSETQ. This CDR3 is built from 15 residues.

The CDR3 sequence: CASSLGGAGRNSPLHF. The CDR3, as DNA: TGTGCCAGCAGCTTGGGCGGAGCAGGGCGTAATTCACCCCTCCACTTT. The chain carries TRBV5-4 and TRBJ1-6, with D tentatively TRBD1 (5 bases). The CDR3 sequence is 16 residues long. V was trimmed by 0 bases and J by 6 bases, leaving 13 bases between them. The germline V gene has CDR1 SGHNT and CDR2 YYREEE (reference sequence).

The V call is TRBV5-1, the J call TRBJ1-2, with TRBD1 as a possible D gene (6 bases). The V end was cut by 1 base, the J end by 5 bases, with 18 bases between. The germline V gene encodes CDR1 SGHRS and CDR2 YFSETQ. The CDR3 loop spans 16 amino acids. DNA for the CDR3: TGCGCCAGCAGCTTGTTCGGGAACAGGGAGCCGTATGGCTACACCTTC. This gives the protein CASSLFGNREPYGYTF.

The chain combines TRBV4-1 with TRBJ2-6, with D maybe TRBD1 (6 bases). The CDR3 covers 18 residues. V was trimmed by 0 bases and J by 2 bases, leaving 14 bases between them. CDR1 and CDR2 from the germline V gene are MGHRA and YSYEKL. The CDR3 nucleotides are TGCGCCAGCAGCCAAGATAGAACAGGGAGCCCTGGGGCCAACGTCCTGACTTTC. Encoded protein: CASSQDRTGSPGANVLTF.

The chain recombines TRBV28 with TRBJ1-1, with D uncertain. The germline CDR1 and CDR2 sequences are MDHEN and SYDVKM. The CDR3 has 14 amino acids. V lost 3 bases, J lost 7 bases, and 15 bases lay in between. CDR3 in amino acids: CASSFAQINGEAFF. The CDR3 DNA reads TGTGCCAGCAGTTTCGCGCAGATCAACGGTGAAGCTTTCTTT.

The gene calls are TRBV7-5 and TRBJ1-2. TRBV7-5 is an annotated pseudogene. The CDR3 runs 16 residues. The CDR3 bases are TGTGTCAGAAGCTTATCGGCTACGGTTGGAGCCTATGGCTACACCTTC. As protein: CVRSLSATVGAYGYTF.

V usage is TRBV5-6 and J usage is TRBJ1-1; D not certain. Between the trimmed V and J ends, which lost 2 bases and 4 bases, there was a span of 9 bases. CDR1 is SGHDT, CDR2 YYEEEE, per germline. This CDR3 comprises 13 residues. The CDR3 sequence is CASSFFSGTEAFF. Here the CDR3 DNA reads TGTGCCAGCAGCTTCTTCTCCGGCACTGAAGCTTTCTTT.

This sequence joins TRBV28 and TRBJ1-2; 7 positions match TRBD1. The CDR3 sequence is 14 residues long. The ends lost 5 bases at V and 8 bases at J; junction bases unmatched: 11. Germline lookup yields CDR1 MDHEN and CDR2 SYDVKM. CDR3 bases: TGTGCCAGCAGTCAACGTACAGGGGTGGACGGCTACACCTTC. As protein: CASSQRTGVDGYTF.

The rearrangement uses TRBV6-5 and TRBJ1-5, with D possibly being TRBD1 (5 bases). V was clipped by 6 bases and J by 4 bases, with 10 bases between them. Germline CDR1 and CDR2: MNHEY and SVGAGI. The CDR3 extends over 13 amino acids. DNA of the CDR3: TGTGCCAGCAGGCGGGACGGTAATCAGCCCCAGCATTTT. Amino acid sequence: CASRRDGNQPQHF.

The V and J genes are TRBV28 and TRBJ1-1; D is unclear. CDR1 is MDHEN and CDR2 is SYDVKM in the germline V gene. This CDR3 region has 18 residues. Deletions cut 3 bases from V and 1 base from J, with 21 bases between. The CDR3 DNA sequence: TGTGCCAGCAGTTTTAAGAGGTCCAGGCCTTCCTCGAACACTGAAGCTTTCTTT. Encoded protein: CASSFKRSRPSSNTEAFF.

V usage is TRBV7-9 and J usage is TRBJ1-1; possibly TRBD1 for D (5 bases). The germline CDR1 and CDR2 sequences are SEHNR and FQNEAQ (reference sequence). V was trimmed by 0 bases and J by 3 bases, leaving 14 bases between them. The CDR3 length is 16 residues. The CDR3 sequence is CASSLASTPGDTEAFF. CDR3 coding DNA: TGTGCCAGCAGCTTAGCGTCCACCCCGGGGGACACTGAAGCTTTCTTT.

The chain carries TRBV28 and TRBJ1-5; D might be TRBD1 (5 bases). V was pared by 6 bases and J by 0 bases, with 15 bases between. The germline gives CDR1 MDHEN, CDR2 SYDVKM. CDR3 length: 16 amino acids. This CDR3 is CASRPGHVNSNQPQHF. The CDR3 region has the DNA TGTGCCAGCAGACCCGGACATGTCAATAGCAATCAGCCCCAGCATTTT.

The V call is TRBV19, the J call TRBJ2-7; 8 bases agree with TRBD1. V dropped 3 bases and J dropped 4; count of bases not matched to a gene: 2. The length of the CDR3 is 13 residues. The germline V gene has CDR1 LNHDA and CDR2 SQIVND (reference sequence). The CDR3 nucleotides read TGTGCCAGTAGTATCGACAGGGGATACGAGCAGTACTTC. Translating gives CASSIDRGYEQYF.

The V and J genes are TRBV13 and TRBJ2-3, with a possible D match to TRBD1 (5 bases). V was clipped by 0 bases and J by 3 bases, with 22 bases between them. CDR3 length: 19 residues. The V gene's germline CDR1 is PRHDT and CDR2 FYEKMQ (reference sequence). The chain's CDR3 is CASSLGSVFVRGSTDTQYF. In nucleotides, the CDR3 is TGTGCCAGCAGCTTAGGCTCTGTATTCGTAAGGGGATCGACAGATACGCAGTATTTT. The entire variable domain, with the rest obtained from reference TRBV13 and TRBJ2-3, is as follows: AAGVIQSPRHLIKEKRETATLKCYPIPRHDTVYWYQQGPGQDPQFLISFYEKMQSDKGSIPDRFSAQQFSDYHSELNMSSLELGDSALYFCASSLGSVFVRGSTDTQYFGPGTRLTVL.

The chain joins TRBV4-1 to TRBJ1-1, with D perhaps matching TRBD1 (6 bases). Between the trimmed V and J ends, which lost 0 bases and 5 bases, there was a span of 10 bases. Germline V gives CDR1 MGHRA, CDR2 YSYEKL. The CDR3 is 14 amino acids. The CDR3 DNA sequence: TGCGCCAGCAGCCAAGATAGGAGGGGGACTGAAGCTTTCTTT. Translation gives CASSQDRRGTEAFF.

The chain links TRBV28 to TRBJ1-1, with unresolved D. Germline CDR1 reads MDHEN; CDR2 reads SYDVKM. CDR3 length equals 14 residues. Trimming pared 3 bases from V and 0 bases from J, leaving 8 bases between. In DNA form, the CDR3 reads TGTGCCAGCAGTTTGAGAATACTGAACACTGAAGCTTTCTTT. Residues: CASSLRILNTEAFF.

CDR3 DNA sequence: TGTGCCAGCTCACCTCAGACAGCCCAAAGCAATCAGCCCCAGCATTTT. Encoded protein: CASSPQTAQSNQPQHF. The chain carries TRBV18 and TRBJ1-5; possible D gene TRBD1, 5 bases. The V and J ends lost 3 bases and 1 base respectively, with 13 bases between them. This CDR3 has 16 amino acids. Germline V gene sequence: CDR1 KGHSH, CDR2 LQKENI.

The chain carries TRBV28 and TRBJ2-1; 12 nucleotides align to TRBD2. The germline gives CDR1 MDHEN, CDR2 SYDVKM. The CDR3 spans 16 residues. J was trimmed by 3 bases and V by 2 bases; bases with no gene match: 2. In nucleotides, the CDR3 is TGTGCCAGCAGTTTAACTAGCGGGGGGTTCTACAATGAGCAGTTCTTC. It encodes CASSLTSGGFYNEQFF.

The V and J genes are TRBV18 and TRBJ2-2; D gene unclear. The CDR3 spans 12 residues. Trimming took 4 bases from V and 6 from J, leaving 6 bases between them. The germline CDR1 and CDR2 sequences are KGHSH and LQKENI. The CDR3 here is CASSLSSGELFF. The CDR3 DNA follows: TGTGCCAGCTCACTTTCGTCCGGGGAGCTGTTTTTT.

CDR3: CASSLGLGETDTQYF. In DNA form, the CDR3 reads TGTGCCAGCAGCTTAGGGCTCGGGGAAACAGATACGCAGTATTTT. The chain links TRBV11-3 to TRBJ2-3; weak D call: TRBD2 (5 bases). Germline loops: CDR1 SGHNT, CDR2 YENEEA. This CDR3 is built from 15 residues. V lost 1 base to trimming and J lost 3 bases, with 11 bases between them.

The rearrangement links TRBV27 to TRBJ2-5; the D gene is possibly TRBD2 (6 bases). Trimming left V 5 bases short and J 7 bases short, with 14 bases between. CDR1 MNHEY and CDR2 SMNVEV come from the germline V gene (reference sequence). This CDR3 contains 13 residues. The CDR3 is CASSPPGSLTQYF. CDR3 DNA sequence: TGTGCCAGCAGTCCCCCCGGGAGTCTGACCCAGTACTTC.

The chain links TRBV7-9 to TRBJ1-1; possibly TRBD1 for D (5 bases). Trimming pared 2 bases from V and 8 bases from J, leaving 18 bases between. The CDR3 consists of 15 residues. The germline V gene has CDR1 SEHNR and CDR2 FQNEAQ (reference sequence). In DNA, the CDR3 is TGTGCCAGCAGCTTACGGGGGACGGGCCACCCCGAAGCTTTCTTT. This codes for CASSLRGTGHPEAFF.

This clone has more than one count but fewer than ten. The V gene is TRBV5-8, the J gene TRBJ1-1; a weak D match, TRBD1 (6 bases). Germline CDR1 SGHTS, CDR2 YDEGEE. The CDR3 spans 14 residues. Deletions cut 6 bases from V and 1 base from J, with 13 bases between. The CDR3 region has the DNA TGTGCCAGCAACGTCCGGGGGGCGAACACTGAAGCTTTCTTT. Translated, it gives CASNVRGANTEAFF.